The 17 T cell receptor beta chains reported below all come from one sample, sequenced in a study of beta chain features in type 1 diabetes. General study results and limits: Researchers report that Type 1 diabetes patients had moderately but significantly shorter TCRB CDR3s across all four CD4+ subsets.

What was sequenced were expressed TCRB transcripts, since all of the isolated RNA had been reverse transcribed. The assay was immunoSEQ multiplex PCR, and TCRdb's table has in-frame clones only and misses some. Among roughly 150,000 clones listed, 7.8% were seen once. These receptors' targets are unknown. The source material was central memory CD4+ T cells from blood. The receptors come from a woman aged 35 to 49 with type 1 diabetes.

This clone was seen a handful of times. The V and J genes are TRBV11-3 and TRBJ2-5; 9 bases agree with TRBD1. This CDR3 contains 14 residues. Germline values: CDR1 SGHNT, CDR2 YENEEA. V lost 1 base and J lost 5; bases outside the gene matches: 2. The CDR3 reads CASSLGGQGETQYF. CDR3 nucleotide sequence: TGTGCCAGCAGCTTAGGGGGACAGGGCGAGACCCAGTACTTC.

This clone was found a few times. The chain links TRBV5-4 to TRBJ2-5; TRBD2 might be the D (5 bases). CDR3 size: 14 residues. CDR1 is SGHNT, CDR2 YYREEE, per germline (reference sequence). The V end was cut by 4 bases, the J end by 5 bases, with 15 bases between. The CDR3: CASSQDSREETQYF. CDR3 sequence (DNA): TGTGCCAGCAGCCAGGATAGTAGGGAGGAGACCCAGTACTTC.

This clone was counted only a few times. The chain employs TRBV28 and TRBJ1-2; D may be TRBD1 (5 bases). Germline assignment: CDR1 MDHEN and CDR2 SYDVKM. CDR3 length: 15 amino acids. V was trimmed by 1 base and J by 4 bases, leaving 13 bases between them. CDR3 nucleotide sequence: TGTGCCAGCAGTTTATCTTCTCAGGGTGGCTATGGCTACACCTTC. Its translation is CASSLSSQGGYGYTF.

The rearrangement links TRBV18 to TRBJ1-1, with D possibly matching TRBD1 (5 bases). The CDR3 length is 13 residues. CDR1 and CDR2 (germline): KGHSH, LQKENI. V lost 4 bases and J 1 base, leaving 7 bases between the germline ends. CDR3 protein: CASSQTANTEAFF. The CDR3 region has the DNA TGTGCCAGCTCACAGACAGCGAACACTGAAGCTTTCTTT.

The gene calls are TRBV5-4 and TRBJ1-1, with D perhaps matching TRBD1 (5 bases). The CDR3 extends over 15 amino acids. Trimming pared 5 bases from V and 4 bases from J, leaving 18 bases between. Looked up from germline, CDR1 is SGHNT and CDR2 is YYREEE (reference sequence). The CDR3 protein is CASRQGGTGGTEAFF. For the CDR3, the DNA is TGTGCCAGCAGACAAGGAGGGACGGGGGGCACTGAAGCTTTCTTT.

The chain combines TRBV7-2 with TRBJ1-1, with D maybe TRBD1 (5 bases). CDR3 size: 14 residues. V lost 3 bases, J lost 4 bases, and 12 bases lay in between. CDR1 is SGHTA and CDR2 is FQGNSA in the germline V gene. This CDR3 is CASSFWTGGTEAFF. The CDR3 region has the DNA TGTGCCAGCAGCTTCTGGACGGGGGGCACTGAAGCTTTCTTT.

This clone was detected many times. The V call is TRBV6-6, the J call TRBJ2-2; D uncertain. The CDR3 consists of 11 residues. Per the germline V gene, CDR1 is MNHNY and CDR2 is SVGAGI (reference sequence). The V end lost 7 bases, the J end lost 4 bases, and 4 bases lay between the germline ends. The CDR3 reads CASTSTGELFF. Here the CDR3 DNA reads TGTGCCAGCACCTCCACCGGGGAGCTGTTTTTT.

This clone was found a few times. The chain combines TRBV14 with TRBJ1-2; D gene uncertain. The CDR3 contains 14 residues. The V gene's germline CDR1 is SGHDN and CDR2 FVKESK. V lost 2 bases and J lost 2, with 9 bases in between. The CDR3: CASSQNLENYGYTF. In DNA, the CDR3 is TGTGCCAGCAGCCAAAATCTAGAGAACTATGGCTACACCTTC.

This clone was detected a few times. The rearrangement uses TRBV4-2 and TRBJ2-5; 8 positions match TRBD2. The CDR3 is made up of 17 amino acids. Germline V CDR1 and CDR2: LGHNA, YNFKEQ. Losses at the gene ends were 0 bases for V and 5 bases for J; bases not matched to a gene: 11. The CDR3, as DNA: TGTGCCAGCAGCCAAGATATTCCGGGACTAGGGGGGGAGACCCAGTACTTC. It is translated as CASSQDIPGLGGETQYF.

The CDR3 sequence: CASSPPGQGVYEQYF. The CDR3 DNA follows: TGTGCCAGCTCACCACCGGGACAGGGAGTCTACGAGCAGTACTTC. This rearrangement joins TRBV18 to TRBJ2-7; 9 bases line up with TRBD1. Germline CDR1 is KGHSH and CDR2 is LQKENI. Losses at the gene ends were 0 bases for V and 3 bases for J; bases not matched to a gene: 3. CDR3 length equals 15 residues.

This clone has a handful of counts. This chain links TRBV9 with TRBJ2-7; 7 nucleotides align to TRBD1. The CDR3 sequence is 14 residues long. In germline, CDR1 is SGDLS, CDR2 YYNGEE. J gave up 3 bases and V 4 bases, and 7 bases lay outside the gene matches. The CDR3 bases are TGTGCCAGCAGCCCCCGATGGGACAGCTACGAGCAGTACTTC. Residues: CASSPRWDSYEQYF.

The J gene is TRBJ2-3, the V gene TRBV30, with 7 nucleotides matching TRBD2. After removal of 0 bases from V and 5 bases from J, the junction contained 5 bases not matched to a gene. The CDR3 spans 14 residues. Germline V gene data show CDR1 as GTSNPN and CDR2 as SVGIG (reference sequence). The CDR3 DNA follows: TGTGCCTGGAGTGTTGGGAGGGCAGGAGATACGCAGTATTTT. Its translation is CAWSVGRAGDTQYF.

In its sample, this clone was seen many times. The chain uses TRBV7-2 and TRBJ2-5; 7 bases match TRBD1. V dropped 5 bases and J dropped 6; count of bases not matched to a gene: 12. Per germline, CDR1 SGHTA and CDR2 FQGNSA. The CDR3 covers 15 residues. The CDR3 DNA is TGTGCCAGCAGCACGCTCGACAGGGTTAAGAAGACCCAGTACTTC. It encodes CASSTLDRVKKTQYF.

This clone has just a few counts. V is TRBV30 and J is TRBJ1-2; no reliable D call. V gave up 0 bases and J gave up 6 bases, with 5 bases separating them. CDR1 and CDR2 (germline): GTSNPN, SVGIG (reference sequence). The CDR3 is 11 amino acids. CDR3 region: CAWSVEDGYTF. The CDR3 coding sequence is TGTGCCTGGAGTGTAGAGGATGGCTACACCTTC.

The table lists this clone with a few counts. V is TRBV5-6 and J is TRBJ2-3, with D possibly TRBD1 on 6 matching bases. The CDR3 is 15 residues long. CDR1 is SGHDT, CDR2 YYEEEE, per germline. V gave up 4 bases and J gave up 3 bases, with 15 bases separating them. The CDR3 region has the DNA TGTGCCAGCAGCCCTGGGTACAGGGAAACAGATACGCAGTATTTT. This sequence encodes CASSPGYRETDTQYF.

CDR3 sequence: CASSRAGVDSPLHF. In nucleotides, the CDR3 is TGTGCCAGCAGTAGGGCAGGGGTGGATTCACCCCTCCACTTT. The chain uses TRBV25-1 and TRBJ1-6; the D gene is possibly TRBD1 (6 bases). With 5 bases removed from V and 8 bases from J, the gap between germline ends came to 13 bases. Germline V CDR1 and CDR2: MGHDK, SYGVNS. This CDR3 contains 14 residues.

V and J are TRBV9 and TRBJ2-1, with TRBD2 matching 11 bases. The germline V gene encodes CDR1 SGDLS and CDR2 YYNGEE. J lost 7 bases, V lost 4 bases, and 7 bases had no gene match. This CDR3 spans 15 amino acids. CDR3 protein: CASSLTSGSWNEQFF. The CDR3 bases are TGTGCCAGCAGCCTCACTAGCGGGAGTTGGAATGAGCAGTTCTTC.